These 25 T cell receptor beta chains came from one sample sequenced in a study of T cell responses to AZD1222 COVID-19 vaccine. Produced via immunoSEQ multiplex PCR; TCRdb's table is partial and in-frame only. Among approximately 85,000 clones listed, approximately 87% were seen once. Specimen: peripheral blood, collected on day 0 of AZD1222 vaccination. Receptors were obtained from an adult in good health.

The chain carries TRBV7-9 and TRBJ2-5, with D maybe TRBD1 (5 bases). Germline V gene data show CDR1 as SEHNR and CDR2 as FQNEAQ (reference sequence). This CDR3 region has 14 residues. Trimming stripped 5 bases from V and 1 base from J, with 11 bases between. This CDR3 reads CASSVGASQETQYF. CDR3 in DNA: TGTGCCAGCAGCGTAGGGGCTTCCCAAGAGACCCAGTACTTC.

The rearrangement uses TRBV15 and TRBJ1-1, with TRBD1 as a possible D gene (6 bases). The germline CDR1 and CDR2 sequences are LNHNV and YYDKDF (reference sequence). Deletions cut 4 bases from V and 2 bases from J, with 11 bases between. The CDR3 runs to 14 residues. The CDR3 region has the DNA TGTGCCACCAGCACGTACAGGGATAACACTGAAGCTTTCTTT. Translation gives CATSTYRDNTEAFF.

The chain recombines TRBV28 with TRBJ1-1, with D unresolved. Germline CDR1 and CDR2: MDHEN and SYDVKM. Trimming left V 1 base short and J 1 base short, with 10 bases between. The CDR3 is 15 amino acids. CDR3 sequence: CASSLLAAENTEAFF. The DNA for the CDR3 is TGTGCCAGCAGTTTATTAGCCGCAGAGAACACTGAAGCTTTCTTT.

The chain recombines TRBV27 with TRBJ2-7, with a possible D match to TRBD1 (6 bases). V lost 4 bases and J 3 bases, leaving 10 bases between the germline ends. The CDR3 is 13 amino acids. Per germline, CDR1 MNHEY and CDR2 SMNVEV (reference sequence). Written as DNA, the CDR3 is TGTGCCAGCAGTTCCACGGACAGCTACGAGCAGTACTTC. Amino acid sequence: CASSSTDSYEQYF.

The rearrangement links TRBV10-3 to TRBJ2-7, with 9 bases aligning to TRBD1. There are 18 residues in the CDR3. After removal of 0 bases from V and 0 bases from J, the junction contained 9 bases not matched to a gene. The germline gives CDR1 ENHRY, CDR2 SYGVKD. The CDR3 sequence is CAISESSLRGQGSYEQYF. The CDR3 DNA reads TGTGCCATCAGTGAGTCATCCCTAAGGGGACAGGGCTCCTACGAGCAGTACTTC.

The CDR3 spells CASSLGAADQPQHF. CDR3 nucleotide sequence: TGCGCCAGCAGCTTGGGGGCCGCAGATCAGCCCCAGCATTTT. The V and J genes are TRBV5-1 and TRBJ1-5; unclear D gene. Germline CDR1 reads SGHRS; CDR2 reads YFSETQ. There are 14 residues in the CDR3. Deletions cut 0 bases from V and 5 bases from J, with 9 bases between.

In DNA, the CDR3 is TGTGCCAGTAGTCAGGGACTAGCGGGAGGAACCGGGGAGCTGTTTTTT. It yields the protein CASSQGLAGGTGELFF. This rearrangement joins TRBV19 to TRBJ2-2, with 15 bases that match TRBD2. Germline CDR1 LNHDA, CDR2 SQIVND (reference sequence). V lost 5 bases and J lost 5; bases outside the gene matches: 3. This CDR3 contains 16 residues.

This clone was detected once. This sequence joins TRBV2 and TRBJ2-7; D gene ambiguous. CDR1 and CDR2 (germline): SNHLY, FYNNEI. This CDR3 has 11 residues. Deletions cut 5 bases from V and 4 bases from J, with 6 bases between. CDR3 sequence reads: CASSPFYEQYF. CDR3 DNA sequence: TGTGCCAGCAGTCCATTTTACGAGCAGTACTTC.

This chain connects TRBV7-6 to TRBJ2-2, with 8 bases fitting TRBD1. V lost 3 bases, J lost 5 bases, and 11 bases stayed unmatched. Germline-derived CDR1 and CDR2 are SGHVS and FNYEAQ. This CDR3 region has 17 residues. In DNA, the CDR3 is TGTGCCAGCAGCTTTCTCATGCGACAGGGGCAAACCGGGGAGCTGTTTTTT. Translated, it gives CASSFLMRQGQTGELFF. The full variable domain, in which reference TRBV7-6 and TRBJ2-2 provide the parts outside the CDR3, is GAGVSQSPRYKVTKRGQDVALRCDPISGHVSLYWYRQALGQGPEFLTYFNYEAQQDKSGLPNDRFSAERPEGSISTLTIQRTEQRDSAMYRCASSFLMRQGQTGELFFGEGSRLTVL.

This chain connects TRBV29-1 to TRBJ2-1, with D hard to call. The V and J ends lost 5 bases and 0 bases respectively, with 8 bases between them. CDR1 is SQVTM, CDR2 ANQGSEA, per germline. The CDR3 has 13 amino acids. For the CDR3, the DNA is TGCAGCGTTCGGGCTAGCTCCTACAATGAGCAGTTCTTC. Its protein product is CSVRASSYNEQFF.

The rearrangement uses TRBV12-5 and TRBJ2-5, with unresolved D. Germline V gene lookup returns CDR1 LGHNT and CDR2 FRNRAP. Trimming left V 3 bases short and J 5 bases short, with 7 bases between. This CDR3 spans 12 amino acids. This CDR3 is CASGFIPETQYF. CDR3 nucleotides: TGTGCTAGTGGTTTCATCCCGGAGACCCAGTACTTC.

J is TRBJ2-3 and V is TRBV5-6; perhaps TRBD1 as D (5 bases). CDR1 and CDR2 (germline): SGHDT, YYEEEE. Between the trimmed V and J ends, which lost 4 bases and 3 bases, there was a span of 15 bases. CDR3 size: 15 residues. The CDR3 loop reads CASSPRKGRTDTQYF. DNA for the CDR3: TGTGCCAGCAGCCCCCGGAAGGGGCGTACAGATACGCAGTATTTT.

The rearrangement joins TRBV10-3 to TRBJ2-1; TRBD2 aligns across 12 bases. The CDR3 runs 18 residues. Germline CDR1 is ENHRY and CDR2 is SYGVKD. V dropped 2 bases and J dropped 7; count of bases not matched to a gene: 12. The CDR3, as DNA: TGTGCCATCAGTGAGACAAGCCCGGGACTAGCGGGTTCAAATGAGCAGTTCTTC. Translating gives CAISETSPGLAGSNEQFF.

The V call is TRBV5-1, the J call TRBJ1-1, with a weak D call TRBD1 (5 bases). The length of the CDR3 is 13 residues. The V gene lost 0 bases and the J gene lost 5 bases, with 8 bases spanning the gap. The germline V gene encodes CDR1 SGHRS and CDR2 YFSETQ. CDR3 in DNA: TGCGCCAGCAGCTTGGATTGGGGGACTGAAGCTTTCTTT. Protein product: CASSLDWGTEAFF. The full variable domain, completed using reference TRBV5-1 and TRBJ1-1, is KAGVTQTPRYLIKTRGQQVTLSCSPISGHRSVSWYQQTPGQGLQFLFEYFSETQRNKGNFPGRFSGRQFSNSRSEMNVSTLELGDSALYLCASSLDWGTEAFFGQGTRLTVV.

CDR3 nucleotide sequence: TGTGCCAGCAGCTCGGACAGGGCGAGAGGGGATGAGCAGTTCTTC. This translates into CASSSDRARGDEQFF. V and J are TRBV7-9 and TRBJ2-1; 8 nucleotides line up with TRBD1. CDR3 length: 15 residues. Germline V gene data show CDR1 as SEHNR and CDR2 as FQNEAQ (reference sequence). Trimming at V came to 4 bases and at J to 8 bases, leaving 10 bases not matched to a gene.

The J gene is TRBJ2-3, the V gene TRBV7-6; weak D call: TRBD1 (5 bases). Germline CDR1 is SGHVS and CDR2 is FNYEAQ. V was clipped by 5 bases and J by 5 bases, with 17 bases between them. The length of the CDR3 is 15 residues. CDR3 DNA: TGTGCCAGCAGCCGACCCCCAGGGCAGGGAGATACGCAGTATTTT. Translating it yields CASSRPPGQGDTQYF.

This clone is medium-sized by share. This sequence joins TRBV10-2 and TRBJ1-1; D is unclear. Trimming took 4 bases from V and 0 from J, leaving 6 bases between them. The CDR3 consists of 13 residues. Germline V gives CDR1 WSHSY, CDR2 SAAADI. The CDR3 region is CASSGRMNTEAFF. CDR3 bases: TGCGCCAGCAGTGGGAGGATGAACACTGAAGCTTTCTTT.

V usage is TRBV15 and J usage is TRBJ2-7; D is possibly TRBD1 (6 bases). Trimming removed 1 base from V and 6 bases from J, with 13 bases in between. Germline V lookup: CDR1 LNHNV, CDR2 YYDKDF (reference sequence). CDR3 length: 14 amino acids. The CDR3 nucleotides read TGTGCCACCAGCAGAGGCCTTAGGGGGACCGAGCAGTACTTC. It yields the protein CATSRGLRGTEQYF.

The CDR3 here is CASSKGHADSYEQYF. In DNA form, the CDR3 reads TGTGCCAGCAGCAAAGGTCACGCAGACTCCTACGAGCAGTACTTC. The rearrangement joins TRBV21-1 to TRBJ2-7; TRBD1 is taken as the D call from the table, unchecked against the DNA. TRBV21-1 is recorded as a pseudogene. CDR3 length equals 15 residues.

This chain connects TRBV30 to TRBJ1-4; unclear D gene. Germline CDR1 and CDR2: GTSNPN and SVGIG (reference sequence). This CDR3 is built from 14 residues. V lost 1 base and J lost 7, with 13 bases in between. The CDR3 region is CAWSGIIGSEKLFF. The DNA of the CDR3 is TGTGCCTGGAGTGGGATCATAGGGAGTGAAAAACTGTTTTTT. Looking up the rest from reference TRBV30 and TRBJ1-4 gives the full variable domain: SQTIHQWPATLVQPVGSPLSLECTVEGTSNPNLYWYRQAAGRGLQLLFYSVGIGQISSEVPQNLSASRPQDRQFILSSKKLLLSDSGFYLCAWSGIIGSEKLFFGSGTQLSVL.

The V gene is TRBV13, the J gene TRBJ2-3; TRBD2 is a possible D gene (5 bases). Germline lookup yields CDR1 PRHDT and CDR2 FYEKMQ (reference sequence). With 1 base removed from V and 5 bases from J, the gap between germline ends came to 10 bases. The CDR3 has 14 amino acids. The CDR3 region is CASSLELGGDTQYF. CDR3 in DNA: TGTGCCAGCAGCTTAGAACTAGGAGGAGATACGCAGTATTTT.

This clone has just one count. J is TRBJ1-2 and V is TRBV18; D gene uncertain. V was pared by 2 bases and J by 1 base, with 5 bases between. Germline V gene data show CDR1 as KGHSH and CDR2 as LQKENI. The CDR3 runs 13 residues. DNA of the CDR3: TGTGCCAGCTCACCAGTGGATAACTATGGCTACACCTTC. Protein sequence: CASSPVDNYGYTF.

The rearrangement uses TRBV14 and TRBJ2-7; D gene uncertain. There are 14 residues in the CDR3. The germline V gene has CDR1 SGHDN and CDR2 FVKESK. Trimming shortened V by 8 bases and J by 0 bases, and 14 bases separated the two germline ends. The CDR3 nucleotides are TGTGCCAGCTCCCCTCAAGGGATCTCCTACGAGCAGTACTTC. Its protein is CASSPQGISYEQYF.

The rearrangement links TRBV19 to TRBJ2-7; 8 bases fit TRBD1. CDR1 LNHDA and CDR2 SQIVND come from the germline V gene (reference sequence). Trimming at V came to 3 bases and at J to 3 bases, leaving 1 base not matched to a gene. CDR3 length: 13 amino acids. In nucleotides, the CDR3 is TGTGCCAGTAGTATCGGACAGGGCTACGAGCAGTACTTC. Encoded protein: CASSIGQGYEQYF.

As DNA, the CDR3 is TGTGCCAGCAGCCCTGGACTACAAGGGGGTTACGAGCAGTACTTC. Its protein is CASSPGLQGGYEQYF. The rearrangement joins TRBV4-2 to TRBJ2-7; either TRBD1 or TRBD2 may fit D (6 bases each). V was trimmed by 4 bases and J by 4 bases, leaving 17 bases between them. This CDR3 has 15 residues. From germline, CDR1 is LGHNA and CDR2 YNFKEQ.